This TCR beta chain was found in a study of CD8+ T cells in alopecia areata. Study-wide findings and caveats: Lesional scalp exceeded normal scalp in clonality, especially in alopecia totalis/universalis. Tofacitinib significantly lowered scalp clonality and expanded CD8+ clones among the top 100.

cDNA serving as the sequencing template came from extracted, reverse transcribed RNA. Libraries were prepared by immunoSEQ multiplex PCR; TCRdb keeps only in-frame clonotypes and omits some of them. Here the sample spans more than 200,000 clones, around 43% being singletons. V was pared by 1 base and J by 2 bases, with 4 bases of the junction left unmatched. CDR3 length: 15 amino acids. Germline V gives CDR1 SGHNT, CDR2 YYREEE (reference sequence). This clone was counted a few times. Its antigen is not known. Noted treatment: oral pan-JAK inhibitor, 5-10 mg twice daily. This sequence originates from a human donor with alopecia areata. The V and J genes are TRBV5-4 and TRBJ2-5; 8 nucleotides line up with TRBD2. The material was CD4+ T cells sorted from blood, obtained around week 36, from a patient treated with tofacitinib. The CDR3, as DNA: TGTGCCAGCAGCTTGCGAACTAGCGGACAAGAGACCCAGTACTTC. This gives the protein CASSLRTSGQETQYF.